This paragraph reports one T cell receptor beta chain. Its antigen is undetermined. This PCR relied on a set of 60 Vbeta primers and 13 Jbeta primers. Profiled with immunoSEQ multiplex PCR; TCRdb holds only in-frame clones, not every one. The table shows about 180,000 clones, with roughly 82% occurring only once. Trimming took 4 bases from V and 0 from J; bases not matched to a gene: 4. Germline CDR1 is LNHDA and CDR2 is SQIVND (reference sequence). This CDR3 comprises 16 residues. The sample originates from a study of cytomegalovirus exposure and HLA in healthy donors. Whole-study results and caveats: Cytomegalovirus association was assigned to approximately 160 TCR beta chains. A few CMV-associated chains proved CMV antigen-specific in vitro. When analyzed later, a missense DCLRE1C variant was found to be linked to TCR beta V- and J-gene trimming.

Nominal health characterized the donors when sampled, though unrecorded immune exposures were likely. The sequenced sample consisted of PBMCs. This chain links TRBV19 with TRBJ1-3, with 9 nucleotides matching TRBD1. This TCR was sampled from a man in his forties or fifties in good health and CMV-seronegative. CDR3 sequence: CASSTTGGGSGNTIYF. The CDR3 coding sequence is TGTGCCAGTAGTACCACAGGGGGCGGCTCTGGAAACACCATATATTTT.